This TCR beta chain was sequenced in a study of post-analysis software for immune sequencing data. Study-level points and caveats: Patients used a handful of TRBV segments, including TRBV5-6, TRBV5-1 and TRBV20-1, more often than controls.

This clonotype was seen more than once but under ten times. The target antigen is unknown. Included in the TCR beta cDNA libraries were unique molecular identifiers. cDNA molecules numbering 450,000 to 650,000 came from roughly 1.1 to 9.2 million T cells. MiXCR, applied by TCRdb to the PCR reads, yields one record per CDR3 protein. This table holds 750,000 to 950,000 distinct CDR3 sequences, about half found once. The CDR3 totals 14 residues. Between the trimmed V and J ends, which lost 5 bases and 0 bases, there was a span of 11 bases. The sample was blood. The chain has TRBV12-3 or TRBV12-4 and TRBJ2-7; D remains ambiguous. This sequence originates from a girl under 18 with multiple sclerosis. The CDR3 DNA sequence: TGTGCCAGCAGTCCACCGATGACCTCCTACGAGCAGTACTTC. This translates into CASSPPMTSYEQYF.